These 13 T cell receptor beta chains share one sample of origin, sequenced in a study of T cell changes during pregnancy in multiple sclerosis. Only in-frame clones appear in the TCRdb table, and some are missing; sequencing was by immunoSEQ multiplex PCR. The repertoire holds about 68,000 clones, with 75% to 95% as singletons. Specimen: peripheral blood, collected in the first trimester of pregnancy. The receptor set was obtained from a female donor with multiple sclerosis, enrolled in a pregnancy study.

The V call is TRBV6-4, the J call TRBJ2-3, with TRBD2 identical over 11 bases. Germline CDR1 MRHNA, CDR2 SNTAGT. Trimming at V came to 5 bases and at J to 5 bases, leaving 9 bases not matched to a gene. The CDR3 totals 16 residues. The CDR3 DNA sequence: TGTGCCAGCAGTAAACTAGCGGGAGATCAAGAAGATACGCAGTATTTT. Translation: CASSKLAGDQEDTQYF.

This clone was observed once. The rearrangement joins TRBV6-6 to TRBJ2-5; TRBD2 matches 7 bases. The CDR3 has 15 amino acids. The V gene end was trimmed by 6 bases and the J gene end by 1 base; junction bases not matched to a gene: 8. From germline, CDR1 is MNHNY and CDR2 SVGAGI (reference sequence). CDR3 protein: CASSLGGTVQETQYF. In nucleotides, the CDR3 is TGTGCCAGCAGCCTGGGGGGGACCGTCCAAGAGACCCAGTACTTC.

V is TRBV12-5 and J is TRBJ2-5; D perhaps matches TRBD2 (6 bases). The CDR3 totals 19 residues. V gave up 0 bases and J gave up 2 bases, with 22 bases separating them. Germline-derived CDR1 and CDR2 are LGHNT and FRNRAP. CDR3 sequence: CASGLVRGLQRVKQETQYF. CDR3 sequence (DNA): TGTGCTAGTGGTTTGGTACGAGGTTTACAGCGGGTGAAGCAAGAGACCCAGTACTTC.

This chain links TRBV5-4 with TRBJ1-5; D is undetermined. Germline assignment: CDR1 SGHNT and CDR2 YYREEE (reference sequence). This CDR3 is built from 14 residues. Trimming took 0 bases from V and 7 from J, leaving 11 bases between them. The CDR3: CASSLGPGSQPQHF. CDR3 nucleotide sequence: TGTGCCAGCAGCTTGGGGCCGGGATCCCAGCCCCAGCATTTT.

V and J are TRBV6-1 and TRBJ2-6; a weak D match, TRBD1 (6 bases). Germline V CDR1 and CDR2: MNHNS, SASEGT. V was shortened by 4 bases and J by 2 bases, with 15 bases between the two germline ends. There are 17 residues in the CDR3. The CDR3 loop is CASSAQTGPPGANVLTF. The CDR3 DNA sequence: TGTGCCAGCAGTGCGCAGACAGGACCACCTGGGGCCAACGTCCTGACTTTC.

V gene TRBV2 combines with J gene TRBJ2-3, with D hard to call. Germline-derived CDR1 and CDR2 are SNHLY and FYNNEI. The CDR3 contains 13 residues. Trimming pared 5 bases from V and 2 bases from J, leaving 8 bases between. The CDR3 here is CASSPQYTDTQYF. The DNA of the CDR3 is TGTGCCAGCAGTCCCCAGTACACAGATACGCAGTATTTT.

This chain links TRBV30 with TRBJ1-6; D gene uncertain. Trimming shortened V by 0 bases and J by 3 bases, and 15 bases separated the two germline ends. Per the germline V gene, CDR1 is GTSNPN and CDR2 is SVGIG (reference sequence). This CDR3 comprises 17 residues. The CDR3 DNA sequence: TGTGCCTGGAGTGTACTGACGGGAGGGAACTATAATTCACCCCTCCACTTT. It codes for CAWSVLTGGNYNSPLHF. Filled out from reference TRBV30 and TRBJ1-6, the complete variable domain reads SQTIHQWPATLVQPVGSPLSLECTVEGTSNPNLYWYRQAAGRGLQLLFYSVGIGQISSEVPQNLSASRPQDRQFILSSKKLLLSDSGFYLCAWSVLTGGNYNSPLHFGNGTRLTVT.

The CDR3 DNA is TGTGCCAGCAGTACCTATGCCGCTACGATGGATGGCTACACCTTC. Encoded protein: CASSTYAATMDGYTF. The chain links TRBV2 to TRBJ1-2, with D hard to call. CDR1 SNHLY and CDR2 FYNNEI come from the germline V gene. V dropped 5 bases and J dropped 6 bases, with 19 bases sitting between them. The CDR3 runs 15 residues. Using reference TRBV2 and TRBJ1-2 for the parts outside the CDR3, the full variable domain is EPEVTQTPSHQVTQMGQEVILRCVPISNHLYFYWYRQILGQKVEFLVSFYNNEISEKSEIFDDQFSVERPDGSNFTLKIRSTKLEDSAMYFCASSTYAATMDGYTFGSGTRLTVV.

The chain combines TRBV5-1 with TRBJ1-5; possibly TRBD1 for D (5 bases). Looked up from germline, CDR1 is SGHRS and CDR2 is YFSETQ. The CDR3 extends over 14 amino acids. Deletions cut 7 bases from V and 6 bases from J, with 17 bases between. The CDR3 DNA follows: TGCGCCAGCCGGAGGGACGTTGGTGGTCAGCCCCAGCATTTT. This codes for CASRRDVGGQPQHF.

The chain joins TRBV6-5 to TRBJ2-1; the match to TRBD2 covers 12 bases. Germline-derived CDR1 and CDR2 are MNHEY and SVGAGI. The CDR3 consists of 15 residues. After removal of 7 bases from V and 8 bases from J, the junction contained 9 bases not matched to a gene. CDR3 amino acids: CASTLAGGPLDEQFF. The CDR3 bases are TGTGCCAGCACTCTAGCGGGAGGGCCTCTCGATGAGCAGTTCTTC.

The chain couples TRBV28 to TRBJ1-4; unclear D gene. Trimming removed 4 bases from V and 7 bases from J, with 7 bases in between. Germline loops: CDR1 MDHEN, CDR2 SYDVKM. This CDR3 is 12 amino acids long. CDR3 protein: CASSSLSEKLFF. The CDR3 DNA follows: TGTGCCAGCAGTTCCCTATCTGAAAAACTGTTTTTT.

The V gene is TRBV5-4, the J gene TRBJ2-5, with a weak D call TRBD2 (5 bases). The CDR3 runs to 15 residues. Trimming took 2 bases from V and 3 from J, leaving 14 bases between them. Germline values: CDR1 SGHNT, CDR2 YYREEE (reference sequence). The CDR3 DNA reads as TGTGCCAGCAGCTTTGGAGCCCGGGGAAAAGAGACCCAGTACTTC. Translation gives CASSFGARGKETQYF.

J is TRBJ2-5 and V is TRBV18; 7 nucleotides line up with TRBD1. V lost 3 bases, J lost 4 bases, and 5 bases stayed unmatched. The germline V gene encodes CDR1 KGHSH and CDR2 LQKENI. The CDR3 is 14 amino acids. CDR3 residues: CASSPAQGRETQYF. DNA of the CDR3: TGTGCCAGCTCACCGGCACAGGGGAGAGAGACCCAGTACTTC.